The 9 T cell receptor beta chains below come from one sample, sequenced in a study of T cell repertoires in cytomegalovirus infection. TCRdb processed the reads anew with MiXCR; each CDR3 protein has one entry. The table shows 110,000 to 150,000 distinct CDR3 sequences, with around 30% occurring only once. Their cognate antigens are unknown. The sample consisted of CD8+ T cells from cultured PBMCs, taken from culture after CMV antigen stimulation. The receptors were sampled from a human donor in good health (CMV status not recorded). Some clones in this sample may be carry-over from other donors' samples.

This clonotype has only a few counts. V and J are TRBV11-2 and TRBJ2-1; no definite D call. Trimming left V 6 bases short and J 12 bases short, with 15 bases between. Germline V gives CDR1 SGHAT, CDR2 FQNNGV. This CDR3 region has 12 residues. The CDR3 nucleotides are TGTGCCAGCAGTTCTAGTCTTCCCTTGCAGTTCTTC. This codes for CASSSSLPLQFF.

At least ten counts were recorded for this clonotype. The chain recombines TRBV7-9 with TRBJ1-4, with D uncertain. The CDR3 extends over 15 amino acids. Germline V lookup: CDR1 SEHNR, CDR2 FQNEAQ (reference sequence). Trimming shortened V by 1 base and J by 7 bases, and 13 bases separated the two germline ends. CDR3 in amino acids: CASSLVLGSGEKLFF. For the CDR3, the DNA is TGTGCCAGCAGCTTAGTCCTAGGCTCGGGTGAAAAACTGTTTTTT.

This clonotype has only a few counts. The J gene is TRBJ1-1, the V gene TRBV27, with TRBD1 identical over 7 bases. The CDR3 is made up of 13 amino acids. The V segment lost 4 bases and the J segment 8 bases; nucleotides outside the gene matches: 7. Germline CDR1 and CDR2: MNHEY and SMNVEV (reference sequence). The CDR3 spells CASSSLDREEAFF. The CDR3 DNA reads TGTGCCAGCAGTTCCTTAGACAGGGAAGAAGCTTTCTTT.

The V and J genes are TRBV12-3 or TRBV12-4 and TRBJ1-2, with D possibly TRBD1 on 6 matching bases. Trimming took off 2 bases at V and 7 bases at J, with 17 bases between the two ends. This CDR3 spans 15 amino acids. The CDR3 nucleotides read TGTGCCAGCAGTTTACAGGTCCGAGGGGGGGCTGGCTACACCTTC. Translation: CASSLQVRGGAGYTF.

This clonotype was detected only a few times. The V gene is TRBV7-6, the J gene TRBJ2-7; either TRBD1 or TRBD2 may supply D (5 bases each). Between the trimmed V and J ends, which lost 5 bases and 3 bases, there was a span of 11 bases. The CDR3 runs to 13 residues. In germline, CDR1 is SGHVS, CDR2 FNYEAQ. This chain's CDR3 is CASSPGTRYEQYF. CDR3 coding DNA: TGTGCCAGCAGCCCCGGGACGCGCTACGAGCAGTACTTC.

This clonotype was seen a few times. This chain joins TRBV3-1 and TRBJ2-3, with D unresolved. Per germline, CDR1 LGHDT and CDR2 YNNKEL (reference sequence). The CDR3 sequence is 12 residues long. With 6 bases removed from V and 1 base from J, the gap between germline ends came to 5 bases. DNA of the CDR3: TGTGCCAGCAGGTACCGCACAGATACGCAGTATTTT. It is translated as CASRYRTDTQYF.

This clonotype appeared once. J is TRBJ2-5 and V is TRBV7-3, with D perhaps TRBD1 (6 bases). V lost 6 bases to trimming and J lost 0 bases, with 14 bases between them. The V gene's germline CDR1 is SGHTA and CDR2 FQGTGA. This CDR3 region has 15 residues. CDR3 coding DNA: TGTGCCAGCAGTTACAGACAGGAGTACCAAGAGACCCAGTACTTC. Translating gives CASSYRQEYQETQYF.

This clonotype appeared a few times. V is TRBV3-1 and J is TRBJ2-2; the match to TRBD1 covers 9 bases. The V and J ends lost 8 bases and 3 bases, in that order; junction bases with no gene match: 4. The CDR3 totals 14 residues. Germline CDR1 is LGHDT and CDR2 is YNNKEL (reference sequence). The CDR3 DNA is TGTGCCAGCGGAGGGACAGGGTACACCGGGGAGCTGTTTTTT. As protein: CASGGTGYTGELFF.

In this sample, this clonotype turned up a few times. V usage is TRBV20-1 and J usage is TRBJ2-6; unclear D gene. The CDR3 contains 13 residues. Germline assignment: CDR1 DFQATT and CDR2 SNEGSKA (reference sequence). V shed 3 bases and J shed 6 bases, with 9 bases lying between them. The CDR3 protein is CSASPPLANVLTF. The CDR3 bases are TGCAGTGCTAGCCCCCCTTTGGCCAACGTCCTGACTTTC.